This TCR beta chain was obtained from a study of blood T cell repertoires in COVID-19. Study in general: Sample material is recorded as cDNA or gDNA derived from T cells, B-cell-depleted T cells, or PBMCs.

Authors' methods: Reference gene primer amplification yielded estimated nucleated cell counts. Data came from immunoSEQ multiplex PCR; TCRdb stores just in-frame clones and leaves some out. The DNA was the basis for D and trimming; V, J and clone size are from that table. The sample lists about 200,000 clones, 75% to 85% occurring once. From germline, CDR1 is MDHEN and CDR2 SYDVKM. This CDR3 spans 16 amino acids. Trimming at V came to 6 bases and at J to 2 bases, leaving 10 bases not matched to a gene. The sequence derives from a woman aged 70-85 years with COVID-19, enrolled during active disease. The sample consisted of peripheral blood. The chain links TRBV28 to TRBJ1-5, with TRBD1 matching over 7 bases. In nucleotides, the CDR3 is TGTGCCAGCAGGGGAAGGGCCGGGACAGGCAATCAGCCCCAGCATTTT. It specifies CASRGRAGTGNQPQHF. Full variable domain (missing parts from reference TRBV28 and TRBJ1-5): DVKVTQSSRYLVKRTGEKVFLECVQDMDHENMFWYRQDPGLGLRLIYFSYDVKMKEKGDIPEGYSVSREKKERFSLILESASTNQTSMYLCASRGRAGTGNQPQHFGDGTRLSIL.